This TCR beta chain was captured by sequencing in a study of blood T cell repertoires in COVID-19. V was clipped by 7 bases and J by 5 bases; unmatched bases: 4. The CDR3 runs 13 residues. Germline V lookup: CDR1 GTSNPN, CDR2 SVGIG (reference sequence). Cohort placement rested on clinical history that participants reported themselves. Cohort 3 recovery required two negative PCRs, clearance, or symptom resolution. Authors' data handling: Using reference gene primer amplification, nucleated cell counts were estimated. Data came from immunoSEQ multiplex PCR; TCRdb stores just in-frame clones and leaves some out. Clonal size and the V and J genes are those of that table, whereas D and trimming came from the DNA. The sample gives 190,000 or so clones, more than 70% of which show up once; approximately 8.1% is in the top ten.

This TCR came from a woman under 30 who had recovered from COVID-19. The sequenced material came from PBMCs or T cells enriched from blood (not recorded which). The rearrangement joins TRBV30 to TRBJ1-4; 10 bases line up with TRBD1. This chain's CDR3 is CAYAGQGNEKLFF. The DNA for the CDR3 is TGTGCCTATGCGGGACAGGGGAATGAAAAACTGTTTTTT.